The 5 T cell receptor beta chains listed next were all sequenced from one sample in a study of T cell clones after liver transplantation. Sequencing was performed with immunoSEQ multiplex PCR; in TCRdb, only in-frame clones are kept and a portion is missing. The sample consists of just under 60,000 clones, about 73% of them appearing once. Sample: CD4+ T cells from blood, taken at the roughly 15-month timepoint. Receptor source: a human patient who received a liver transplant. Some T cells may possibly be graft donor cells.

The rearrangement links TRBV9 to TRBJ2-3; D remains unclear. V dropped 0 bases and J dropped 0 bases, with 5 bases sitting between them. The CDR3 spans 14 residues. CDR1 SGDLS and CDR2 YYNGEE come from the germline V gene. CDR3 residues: CASSVVVSTDTQYF. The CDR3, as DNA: TGTGCCAGCAGCGTAGTTGTGAGCACAGATACGCAGTATTTT.

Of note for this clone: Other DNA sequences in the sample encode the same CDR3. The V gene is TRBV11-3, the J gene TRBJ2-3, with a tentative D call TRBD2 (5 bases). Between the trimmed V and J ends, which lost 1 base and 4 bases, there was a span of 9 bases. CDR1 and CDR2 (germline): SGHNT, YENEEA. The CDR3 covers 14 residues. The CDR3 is CASSLGTSSDTQYF. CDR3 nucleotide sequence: TGTGCCAGCAGCTTAGGGACTTCTTCAGATACGCAGTATTTT.

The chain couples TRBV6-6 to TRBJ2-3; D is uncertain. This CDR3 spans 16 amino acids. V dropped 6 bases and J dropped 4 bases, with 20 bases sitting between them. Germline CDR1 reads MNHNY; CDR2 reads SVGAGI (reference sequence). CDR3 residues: CASRLLGGVGSDTQYF. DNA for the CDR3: TGTGCCAGCAGACTTCTAGGTGGGGTAGGGTCAGATACGCAGTATTTT.

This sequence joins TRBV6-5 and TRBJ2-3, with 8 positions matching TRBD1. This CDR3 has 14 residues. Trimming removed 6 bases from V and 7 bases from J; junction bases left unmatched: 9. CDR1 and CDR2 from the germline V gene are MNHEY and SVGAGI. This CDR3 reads CASSRGQGGNTQYF. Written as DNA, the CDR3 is TGTGCCAGCAGCCGAGGACAGGGCGGAAATACGCAGTATTTT.

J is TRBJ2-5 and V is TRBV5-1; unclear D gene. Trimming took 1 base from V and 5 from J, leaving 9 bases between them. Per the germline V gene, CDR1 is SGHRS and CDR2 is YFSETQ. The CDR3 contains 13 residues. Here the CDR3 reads CASSLRLRETQYF. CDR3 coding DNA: TGCGCCAGCAGCTTGCGGCTACGGGAGACCCAGTACTTC.